This TCR beta chain stems from a study of T cells in Graves' hyperthyroidism and ophthalmopathy. RNA transcripts yielded amplified TCR beta CDR3 regions. TCR CDR3 regions were first amplified by RT-PCR with HTBI primers. TCRdb independently ran MiXCR on the multiplex PCR reads; one entry per CDR3 protein. The sample holds more than 600,000 distinct CDR3 sequences; about 17% are singletons and the top ten take about 8.4%. This clonotype was seen at least ten times. The J segment lost 5 bases and the V segment lost 7 bases, leaving 14 bases of the junction unmatched. Germline V gives CDR1 DFQATT, CDR2 SNEGSKA (reference sequence). The CDR3 loop spans 15 amino acids.

The chain employs TRBV20-1 and TRBJ2-1; 7 bases map to TRBD2. The TCR originated in a young man with Graves' hyperthyroidism. The sequenced material came from blood. Written as DNA, the CDR3 is TGCAGTGGGCCCTGTAGTGCGGCGGGAGACAATGAGCAGTTCTTC. This codes for CSGPCSAAGDNEQFF.